The clone carrying this T cell receptor (beta chain) was observed at least ten times. Its antigen is not known. Germline values: CDR1 SNHLY, CDR2 FYNNEI. V trimming: 4 bases; J trimming: 1 base; junction bases outside the gene matches: 4. This CDR3 is built from 15 residues. The sample belongs to a study of spatial heterogeneity in lung cancer. Background on the study: Matched bulk RNA-seq provided a T cell module score, and TCR transcript counts in tumor regions correlated strongly with it. Whole-study results and caveats: Expanded TCRs classified as ubiquitous or regional were counted, and these counts tracked ubiquitous and regional nonsynonymous mutations, respectively. Mutation counts in tumors were tracked by counts of expanded intratumoral alpha and beta TCRs.

TCRdb used MiXCR to reprocess the 5' RACE reads, holding one entry per CDR3 protein. The repertoire holds approximately 26,000 distinct CDR3 sequences, with approximately 9% as singletons. Time point: sample taken at primary tumor resection. Whole RNA was taken from tumor, nontumor lung or frozen PBMC; it was then sequenced unsorted. The chain combines TRBV2 with TRBJ2-1; 7 positions agree with TRBD2. The sequences come from lung tumor tissue, collected at surgery. The TCR sequence derives from a male donor with early-stage non-small cell lung cancer. CDR3 nucleotides: TGTGCCAGCAGTGTGTGGGAGGGGTCCTACAATGAGCAGTTCTTC. As protein: CASSVWEGSYNEQFF.